Below, 28 T cell receptor beta chains from the same sample are listed, as sequenced in a study of blood T cell repertoires in COVID-19. Profiled with immunoSEQ multiplex PCR; TCRdb holds only in-frame clones, not every one. Of just over 300,000 clones in the sample, around 87% were seen once. Sequencing was carried out using PBMCs or T cells enriched from blood (not recorded which). These receptors originate from a young woman with acute COVID-19.

This clone was found once. In the same sample, other DNA sequences code for this CDR3. This chain connects TRBV7-9 to TRBJ1-5; 7 bases map to TRBD1. CDR3 length equals 14 residues. Germline V gene lookup returns CDR1 SEHNR and CDR2 FQNEAQ (reference sequence). Trimming removed 1 base from V and 7 bases from J; junction bases left unmatched: 4. The CDR3 DNA follows: TGTGCCAGCAGCTTAGGACAGGGTGGACAGCCCCAGCATTTT. This sequence encodes CASSLGQGGQPQHF.

This clone was picked up one time. This chain links TRBV7-2 with TRBJ2-7, with D possibly matching TRBD2 (6 bases). Germline CDR1 SGHTA, CDR2 FQGNSA. V lost 3 bases and J lost 2, with 11 bases in between. This CDR3 has 14 amino acids. CDR3 DNA: TGTGCCAGCAGCTTTTACGGGAGCACCTACGAGCAGTACTTC. Translated, it gives CASSFYGSTYEQYF. The full variable domain, in which reference TRBV7-2 and TRBJ2-7 provide the parts outside the CDR3, is GAGVSQSPSNKVTEKGKDVELRCDPISGHTALYWYRQSLGQGLEFLIYFQGNSAPDKSGLPSDRFSAERTGGSVSTLTIQRTQQEDSAVYLCASSFYGSTYEQYFGPGTRLTVT.

CDR3 bases: TGTGCCAGCACCCTAGGGCAAGGGGCGAATGGCTACACCTTC. Translation: CASTLGQGANGYTF. The rearrangement uses TRBV28 and TRBJ1-2; tentatively, D is TRBD1 (5 bases). The CDR3 extends over 14 amino acids. V gave up 7 bases and J gave up 6 bases, with 18 bases separating them. Germline V gene sequence: CDR1 MDHEN, CDR2 SYDVKM.

The chain carries TRBV28 and TRBJ2-4; 8 nucleotides agree with TRBD2. V lost 5 bases, J lost 8 bases, and 14 bases stayed unmatched. The CDR3 spans 16 residues. Germline values: CDR1 MDHEN, CDR2 SYDVKM. CDR3 protein: CASSLPKGTGGDIQYF. The CDR3, as DNA: TGTGCCAGCAGTCTGCCGAAGGGGACGGGAGGGGACATTCAGTACTTC.

The chain is built from TRBV19 and TRBJ2-2; 7 bases map to TRBD2. Germline loops: CDR1 LNHDA, CDR2 SQIVND (reference sequence). J gave up 6 bases and V 3 bases, and 7 bases lay outside the gene matches. The CDR3 is 15 residues long. The DNA of the CDR3 is TGTGCCAGTAGTATGGGGGGGTTTGGTGCCGGGGAGCTGTTTTTT. Its translation is CASSMGGFGAGELFF.

V and J are TRBV27 and TRBJ2-1; no clear D gene. Between the trimmed V and J ends, which lost 4 bases and 0 bases, there was a span of 10 bases. This CDR3 has 15 residues. Germline CDR1 and CDR2: MNHEY and SMNVEV (reference sequence). In nucleotides, the CDR3 is TGTGCCAGCAGTTCCAGCGTAAGCTCCTACAATGAGCAGTTCTTC. This encodes CASSSSVSSYNEQFF.

The V call is TRBV5-8, the J call TRBJ2-2; D is possibly TRBD2 (5 bases). The CDR3 spans 14 residues. V shed 10 bases and J shed 1 base, with 14 bases lying between them. Germline assignment: CDR1 SGHTS and CDR2 YDEGEE. The chain's CDR3 is CACGLVENTGELFF. CDR3 DNA sequence: TGTGCCTGCGGGTTAGTTGAGAACACCGGGGAGCTGTTTTTT.

The J gene is TRBJ2-7, the V gene TRBV19; 7 positions match TRBD2. The germline V gene has CDR1 LNHDA and CDR2 SQIVND (reference sequence). The CDR3 length is 14 residues. V lost 1 base to trimming and J lost 6 bases; unmatched junction nucleotides: 6. CDR3 DNA sequence: TGTGCCAGTAGTATAGTTGCGGGGGATTCCGAGCAGTACTTC. This translates into CASSIVAGDSEQYF.

The chain couples TRBV7-8 to TRBJ2-7; 10 nucleotides line up with TRBD1. The V gene end was trimmed by 1 base and the J gene end by 7 bases; junction bases not matched to a gene: 10. Germline V gives CDR1 SGHVS, CDR2 FQNEAQ. The CDR3 contains 16 residues. Written as DNA, the CDR3 is TGTGCCAGCAGCTTAGATGGGGACAGGGGTTCGGAAGAGCAGTACTTC. Amino acid sequence: CASSLDGDRGSEEQYF.

V usage is TRBV7-6 and J usage is TRBJ2-6, with 8 bases matching TRBD2. There are 15 residues in the CDR3. Germline V gives CDR1 SGHVS, CDR2 FNYEAQ. With V trimmed by 8 bases and J by 4 bases, 7 bases remained unmatched. The CDR3, as DNA: TGTGCCAGCTCGGGGGGGCGGAGCGGGGCCAACGTCCTGACTTTC. It codes for CASSGGRSGANVLTF.

The chain recombines TRBV28 with TRBJ2-2; 12 bases line up with TRBD2. The CDR3 extends over 16 amino acids. V lost 5 bases, J lost 0 bases, and 1 base stayed unmatched. Germline V gene lookup returns CDR1 MDHEN and CDR2 SYDVKM. The CDR3, as DNA: TGTGCCAGCAGTCGGACTAGCGGGACGAACACCGGGGAGCTGTTTTTT. As protein: CASSRTSGTNTGELFF. The full variable domain, completed using reference TRBV28 and TRBJ2-2, is DVKVTQSSRYLVKRTGEKVFLECVQDMDHENMFWYRQDPGLGLRLIYFSYDVKMKEKGDIPEGYSVSREKKERFSLILESASTNQTSMYLCASSRTSGTNTGELFFGEGSRLTVL.

The chain is built from TRBV4-1 and TRBJ2-5, with a possible D match to TRBD2 (6 bases). CDR1 MGHRA and CDR2 YSYEKL come from the germline V gene. The length of the CDR3 is 13 residues. The V end was cut by 0 bases, the J end by 8 bases, with 10 bases between. The CDR3 spells CASSQDRDSTQYF. Written as DNA, the CDR3 is TGCGCCAGCAGCCAAGATAGGGACTCAACCCAGTACTTC.

V gene TRBV9 combines with J gene TRBJ2-1, with 9 bases aligning to TRBD1. The germline gives CDR1 SGDLS, CDR2 YYNGEE. Trimming cost V 1 base and J 4 bases; bases outside gene matches: 3. The CDR3 contains 15 residues. For the CDR3, the DNA is TGTGCCAGCAGCGTAACGACAGGGGGTTACAATGAGCAGTTCTTC. Protein: CASSVTTGGYNEQFF.

V and J are TRBV20-1 and TRBJ2-3; D possibly corresponds to TRBD2 (5 bases). Germline CDR1 reads DFQATT; CDR2 reads SNEGSKA (reference sequence). Deletions cut 2 bases from V and 11 bases from J, with 11 bases between. The CDR3 is made up of 11 amino acids. For the CDR3, the DNA is TGCAGTGCTAGATTCGGGGTAGGGCAGTATTTT. Protein sequence: CSARFGVGQYF.

The chain combines TRBV6-5 with TRBJ1-2; TRBD1 matches 9 bases. CDR1 and CDR2 (germline): MNHEY, SVGAGI. Trimming took 5 bases from V and 4 from J; bases not matched to a gene: 5. There are 14 residues in the CDR3. CDR3 coding DNA: TGTGCCAGCAGTAAAACGGACAGGGGCTATGGCTACACCTTC. Translating it yields CASSKTDRGYGYTF.

This chain uses TRBV5-1 with TRBJ1-4, with 8 bases matching TRBD1. The CDR3 covers 14 residues. Looked up from germline, CDR1 is SGHRS and CDR2 is YFSETQ. Trimming removed 4 bases from V and 8 bases from J; junction bases left unmatched: 7. CDR3 amino acids: CASSGGQVEEKLFF. The CDR3 nucleotides are TGCGCCAGCAGCGGGGGACAGGTCGAGGAAAAACTGTTTTTT.

V is TRBV11-2 and J is TRBJ2-3; D is undetermined. The CDR3 loop spans 15 amino acids. The V end lost 1 base, the J end lost 3 bases, and 11 bases lay between the germline ends. CDR1 SGHAT and CDR2 FQNNGV come from the germline V gene. The CDR3 loop reads CASSLGAGTTDTQYF. The CDR3 nucleotides are TGTGCCAGCAGCTTAGGGGCCGGTACGACAGATACGCAGTATTTT.

The chain is built from TRBV3-1 (or the pseudogene TRBV3-2) and TRBJ2-7; TRBD2 matches at 7 bases. V lost 1 base and J lost 6; bases outside the gene matches: 6. Germline CDR1 is LGHDT and CDR2 is YNNKEL (reference sequence). The CDR3 covers 14 residues. The CDR3 sequence: CASSQAERDGEQYF. In nucleotides, the CDR3 is TGTGCCAGCAGCCAAGCTGAGCGGGACGGCGAGCAGTACTTC.

The chain has TRBV3-1 (or the pseudogene TRBV3-2) and TRBJ2-1, with TRBD2 as a possible D gene (5 bases). This CDR3 has 15 amino acids. Deletions cut 5 bases from V and 7 bases from J, with 18 bases between. Germline V gives CDR1 LGHDT, CDR2 YNNKEL (reference sequence). This CDR3 reads CASSWGSLGSNEQFF. The CDR3 DNA is TGTGCCAGCAGCTGGGGTTCACTAGGTTCGAATGAGCAGTTCTTC.

The V gene is TRBV6-4, the J gene TRBJ2-3, with 8 nucleotides matching TRBD2. This CDR3 comprises 14 residues. The junction had 8 bases not matched to a gene; V was cut back by 6 bases and J by 6 bases. CDR1 MRHNA and CDR2 SNTAGT come from the germline V gene. The CDR3 DNA is TGTGCCAGCAGCCGGACTAGCTTGAGCGATACGCAGTATTTT. This sequence encodes CASSRTSLSDTQYF.

The chain uses TRBV5-6 and TRBJ1-5; TRBD1 agrees at 11 bases. The CDR3 covers 17 residues. Trimming at V came to 1 base and at J to 0 bases, leaving 3 bases not matched to a gene. Germline-derived CDR1 and CDR2 are SGHDT and YYEEEE. CDR3 sequence reads: CASSLWDRGFSNQPQHF. The DNA of the CDR3 is TGTGCCAGCAGCTTGTGGGACAGGGGGTTTAGCAATCAGCCCCAGCATTTT.

This clone was seen a few times. This sequence joins TRBV27 and TRBJ1-6, with 9 bases fitting TRBD1. Germline lookup yields CDR1 MNHEY and CDR2 SMNVEV (reference sequence). J gave up 5 bases and V 6 bases, and 5 bases lay outside the gene matches. The CDR3 consists of 15 residues. The CDR3 sequence: CASRWTGVHNSPLHF. The CDR3 DNA reads as TGTGCCAGCAGGTGGACAGGGGTCCATAATTCACCCCTCCACTTT.

The chain links TRBV15 to TRBJ1-1; tentatively, D is TRBD1 (6 bases). This CDR3 is built from 13 residues. V lost 9 bases and J lost 5, with 16 bases in between. Germline V lookup: CDR1 LNHNV, CDR2 YYDKDF (reference sequence). CDR3 coding DNA: TGTGCCACTGGGGGCAGGGTAGGGACTGAAGCTTTCTTT. Protein: CATGGRVGTEAFF.

V is TRBV25-1 and J is TRBJ2-6, with D maybe TRBD1 (5 bases). From germline, CDR1 is MGHDK and CDR2 SYGVNS. V was pared by 4 bases and J by 3 bases, with 16 bases between. CDR3 length equals 17 residues. The CDR3 DNA reads TGTGCCAGCAGTGCAAGCAGGGTGTCGGATGGGGCCAACGTCCTGACTTTC. Its protein product is CASSASRVSDGANVLTF. The complete variable domain, with remaining parts taken from reference TRBV25-1 and TRBJ2-6, reads EADIYQTPRYLVIGTGKKITLECSQTMGHDKMYWYQQDPGMELHLIHYSYGVNSTEKGDLSSESTVSRIRTEHFPLTLESARPSHTSQYLCASSASRVSDGANVLTFGAGSRLTVL.

The V call is TRBV28, the J call TRBJ2-1; TRBD2 agrees at 9 bases. V shed 6 bases and J 15 bases; nucleotides not matched to a gene: 6. The CDR3 runs to 11 residues. Looked up from germline, CDR1 is MDHEN and CDR2 is SYDVKM. In DNA form, the CDR3 reads TGTGCCAGCAGCTCAGCGGGAGGTACGTTCTTC. Translating gives CASSSAGGTFF.

This chain connects TRBV18 to TRBJ1-4; TRBD1 is a possible D gene (6 bases). Trimming stripped 3 bases from V and 4 bases from J, with 15 bases between. Germline loops: CDR1 KGHSH, CDR2 LQKENI. The CDR3 is 16 amino acids. CDR3: CASSPRQTGYNEKLFF. CDR3 bases: TGTGCCAGCTCACCCCGCCAGACAGGTTATAATGAAAAACTGTTTTTT.

This rearrangement joins TRBV5-1 to TRBJ1-4; D unresolved. Germline assignment: CDR1 SGHRS and CDR2 YFSETQ. Trimming pared 4 bases from V and 7 bases from J, leaving 17 bases between. This CDR3 contains 15 residues. The CDR3 reads CASSLRPGSPEKLFF. The CDR3 bases are TGCGCCAGCAGCCTACGGCCGGGAAGCCCTGAAAAACTGTTTTTT.

The chain is built from TRBV5-4 and TRBJ1-2; 7 nucleotides align to TRBD1. Germline V gene data show CDR1 as SGHNT and CDR2 as YYREEE (reference sequence). This CDR3 region has 17 residues. Trimming took 0 bases from V and 0 from J; bases not matched to a gene: 8. CDR3 DNA: TGTGCCAGCAGCTTGGGGGGCGACAGGGACTCTAACTATGGCTACACCTTC. Protein product: CASSLGGDRDSNYGYTF.